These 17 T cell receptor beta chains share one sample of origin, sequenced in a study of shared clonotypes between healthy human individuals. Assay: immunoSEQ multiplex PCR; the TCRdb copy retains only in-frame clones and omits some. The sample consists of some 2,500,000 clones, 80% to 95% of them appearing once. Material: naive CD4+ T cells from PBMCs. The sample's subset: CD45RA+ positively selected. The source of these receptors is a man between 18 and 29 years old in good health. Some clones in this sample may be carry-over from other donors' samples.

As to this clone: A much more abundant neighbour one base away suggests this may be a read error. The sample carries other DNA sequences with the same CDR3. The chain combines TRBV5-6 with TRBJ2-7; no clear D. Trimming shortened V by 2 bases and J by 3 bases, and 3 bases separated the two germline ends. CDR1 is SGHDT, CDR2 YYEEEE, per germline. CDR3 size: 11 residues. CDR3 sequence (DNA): TGTGCCAGCAGCTTAAACTACGAGCAGTACTTC. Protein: CASSLNYEQYF. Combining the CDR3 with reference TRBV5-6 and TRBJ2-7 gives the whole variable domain DAGVTQSPTHLIKTRGQQVTLRCSPKSGHDTVSWYQQALGQGPQFIFQYYEEEERQRGNFPDRFSGHQFPNYSSELNVNALLLGDSALYLCASSLNYEQYFGPGTRLTVT.

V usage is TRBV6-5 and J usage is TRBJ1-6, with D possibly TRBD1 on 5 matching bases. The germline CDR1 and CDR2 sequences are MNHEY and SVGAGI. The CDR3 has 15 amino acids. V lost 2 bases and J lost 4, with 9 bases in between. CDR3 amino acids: CASSYREGYNSPLHF. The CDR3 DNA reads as TGTGCCAGCAGTTACCGTGAGGGGTATAATTCACCCCTCCACTTT.

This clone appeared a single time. The CDR3 DNA sequence: TGTGCCAGCAGCCCCCAGGTGGGCACGAACACCGGGGAGCTGTTTTTT. Translation: CASSPQVGTNTGELFF. This chain uses TRBV7-3 with TRBJ2-2; D uncertain. This CDR3 comprises 16 residues. V lost 5 bases, J lost 0 bases, and 13 bases lay in between. CDR1 and CDR2 from the germline V gene are SGHTA and FQGTGA.

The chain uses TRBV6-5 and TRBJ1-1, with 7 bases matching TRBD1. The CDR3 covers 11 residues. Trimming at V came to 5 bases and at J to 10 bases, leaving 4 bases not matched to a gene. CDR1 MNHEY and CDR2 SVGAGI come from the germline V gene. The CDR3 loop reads CASSTGQSAFF. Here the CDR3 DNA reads TGTGCCAGCAGTACGGGACAGTCAGCTTTCTTT.

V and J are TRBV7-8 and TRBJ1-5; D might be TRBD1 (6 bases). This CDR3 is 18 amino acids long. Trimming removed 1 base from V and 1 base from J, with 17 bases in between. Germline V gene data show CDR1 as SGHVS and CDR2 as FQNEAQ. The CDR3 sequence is CASSLEYGTHISNQPQHF. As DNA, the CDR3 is TGTGCCAGCAGCTTAGAATACGGGACACACATCAGCAATCAGCCCCAGCATTTT.

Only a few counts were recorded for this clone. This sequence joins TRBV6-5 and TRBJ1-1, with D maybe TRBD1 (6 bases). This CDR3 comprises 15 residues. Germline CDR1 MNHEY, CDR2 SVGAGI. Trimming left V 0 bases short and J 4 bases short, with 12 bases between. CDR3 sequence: CASSYSEQGVTEAFF. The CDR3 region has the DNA TGTGCCAGCAGTTACTCCGAACAGGGAGTCACTGAAGCTTTCTTT.

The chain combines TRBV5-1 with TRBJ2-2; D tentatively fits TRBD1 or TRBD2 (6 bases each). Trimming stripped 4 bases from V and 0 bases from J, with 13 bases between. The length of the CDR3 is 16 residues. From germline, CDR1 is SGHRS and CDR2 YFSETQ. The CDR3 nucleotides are TGCGCCAGCAGCCCGGGGGCCTTTGCGAACACCGGGGAGCTGTTTTTT. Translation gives CASSPGAFANTGELFF.

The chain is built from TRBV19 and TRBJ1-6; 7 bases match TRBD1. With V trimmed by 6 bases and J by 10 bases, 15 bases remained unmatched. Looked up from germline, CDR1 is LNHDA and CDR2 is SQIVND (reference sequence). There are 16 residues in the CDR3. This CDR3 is CASRALDRAQGSPLHF. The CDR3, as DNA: TGTGCCAGTAGGGCCCTCGACAGGGCTCAGGGATCACCCCTCCACTTT.

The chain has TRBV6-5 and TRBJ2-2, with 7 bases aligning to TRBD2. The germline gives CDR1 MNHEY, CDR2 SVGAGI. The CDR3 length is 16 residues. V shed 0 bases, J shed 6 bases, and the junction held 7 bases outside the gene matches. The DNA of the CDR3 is TGTGCCAGCAGTTACTCGAGCGGGGCGACGGCCGGGGAGCTGTTTTTT. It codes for CASSYSSGATAGELFF.

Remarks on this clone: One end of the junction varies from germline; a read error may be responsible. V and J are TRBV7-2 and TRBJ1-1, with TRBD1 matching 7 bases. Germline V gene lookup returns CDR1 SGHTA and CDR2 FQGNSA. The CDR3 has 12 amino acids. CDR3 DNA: TGTGCCAGCAGTTTCACAGGGGCTGAAACTTTCTTT. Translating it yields CASSFTGAETFF.

CDR3 sequence: CASSPGQGANQPQHF. CDR3 nucleotides: TGTGCCAGTAGCCCGGGACAGGGGGCAAATCAGCCCCAGCATTTT. This sequence joins TRBV19 and TRBJ1-5; 12 positions match TRBD1. V shed 6 bases, J shed 4 bases, and the junction held 4 bases outside the gene matches. The CDR3 spans 15 residues. CDR1 is LNHDA, CDR2 SQIVND, per germline (reference sequence).

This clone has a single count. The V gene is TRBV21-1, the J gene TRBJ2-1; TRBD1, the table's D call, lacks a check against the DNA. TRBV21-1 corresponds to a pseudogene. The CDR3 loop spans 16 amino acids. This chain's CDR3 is CASSPPGQGAGNEQFF. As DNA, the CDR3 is TGTGCCAGCAGCCCACCGGGACAGGGGGCTGGAAATGAGCAGTTCTTC.

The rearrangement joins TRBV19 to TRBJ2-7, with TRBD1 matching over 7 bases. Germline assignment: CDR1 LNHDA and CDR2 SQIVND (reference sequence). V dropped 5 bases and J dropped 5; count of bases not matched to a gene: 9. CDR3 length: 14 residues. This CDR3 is CASSSWTGPDEQYF. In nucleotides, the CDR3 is TGTGCCAGTAGTTCCTGGACAGGACCAGACGAGCAGTACTTC.

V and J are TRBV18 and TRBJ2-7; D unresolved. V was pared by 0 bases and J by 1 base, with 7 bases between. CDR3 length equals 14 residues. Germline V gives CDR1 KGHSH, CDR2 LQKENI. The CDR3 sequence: CASSPPMSSYEQYF. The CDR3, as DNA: TGTGCCAGCTCACCACCAATGTCGTCCTACGAGCAGTACTTC.

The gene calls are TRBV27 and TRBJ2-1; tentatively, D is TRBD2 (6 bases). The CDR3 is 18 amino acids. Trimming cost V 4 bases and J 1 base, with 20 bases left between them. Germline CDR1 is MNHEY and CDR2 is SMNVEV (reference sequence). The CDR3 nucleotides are TGTGCCAGCAGTTCCGAACTTATAAGCGGACTATCCTACAATGAGCAGTTCTTC. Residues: CASSSELISGLSYNEQFF.

CDR3 sequence: CASSIPGLAGGAYEQYF. CDR3 bases: TGTGCCAGCAGCATTCCGGGACTAGCGGGAGGAGCCTACGAGCAGTACTTC. The gene calls are TRBV5-6 and TRBJ2-7; 15 bases match TRBD2. The V segment lost 4 bases and the J segment 2 bases; nucleotides outside the gene matches: 7. The CDR3 loop spans 17 amino acids. CDR1 and CDR2 (germline): SGHDT, YYEEEE.

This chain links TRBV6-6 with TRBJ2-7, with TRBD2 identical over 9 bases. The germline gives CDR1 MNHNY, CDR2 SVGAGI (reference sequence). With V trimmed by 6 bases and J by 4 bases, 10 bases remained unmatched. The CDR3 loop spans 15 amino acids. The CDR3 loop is CASRGIAGAGYEQYF. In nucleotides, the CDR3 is TGTGCCAGCAGGGGTATAGCGGGAGCCGGGTACGAGCAGTACTTC.